This T cell receptor beta chain is drawn from a study of graft-versus-host responses after intestinal transplantation. Study context: Anti-thymocyte globulin induction was given to all recipients, followed by tacrolimus and steroids for roughly 3 years.

As regards this clone: What it binds is unknown.

General study findings and limits: GvH clones turned up in recipient marrow; some had shown up first in ileum or blood. Early post-transplant declines in HvG were associated with peak levels of circulating GvH clones.

TCRdb keeps only in-frame clones here, not all; method: immunoSEQ multiplex PCR. In the table there are approximately 15,000 clones, 65% to 70% of which are singletons. The germline V gene has CDR1 WNHNN and CDR2 SYGVQD (reference sequence). The CDR3 sequence is 12 residues long. V lost 2 bases and J lost 6, with 6 bases in between. Both intraepithelial and lamina propria lymphocytes were released by processing graft tissue. Sequenced here: ileum tissue, sampled almost 700 days after intestinal transplantation. The sequence came from a human patient who received an intestinal transplant, so some T cells may come from the graft donor. The chain links TRBV10-1 to TRBJ2-3; possibly TRBD2 for D (6 bases). The CDR3 bases are TGCGCCAGCAGTGAGGGGGGGGATACGCAGTATTTT. Protein: CASSEGGDTQYF.